Given below is one T cell receptor beta chain in context. This may arise from a read error, as a much more abundant clone is one base away. TCRdb reprocessed the 5' RACE reads via MiXCR and lists one record per CDR3 protein. The table shows around 230,000 distinct CDR3 sequences, with 8.2% occurring only once. These data originate in a study of CD8 T cells in ankylosing spondylitis. There are 18 residues in the CDR3. Germline V lookup: CDR1 SGHAT, CDR2 FQDESV (reference sequence). The specimen was blood, either unsorted or a sorted T cell fraction (not recorded which). This chain connects TRBV11-1 to TRBJ2-1; TRBD2 matches 11 bases. This TCR was recovered from a female donor with ankylosing spondylitis or in good health (not recorded which). The CDR3 DNA follows: TGTGCCAGCAGCTTAGACTCGGGACTAGCGGTAACCTACAATGAGCTGTTCTTC. Its protein product is CASSLDSGLAVTYNELFF.